The 9 T cell receptor beta chains listed next were all sequenced from one sample in a study of T cell clones after liver transplantation. The table came from immunoSEQ multiplex PCR; TCRdb's copy has only in-frame clones and leaves some out. The table includes over 60,000 clones, roughly 80% detected once. The material was CD4+ T cells from blood, obtained before liver transplant. Receptor source: a human donor who received a liver transplant.

CDR3 amino acids: CASRQMGTPNTEAFF. The CDR3 bases are TGTGCCAGCAGGCAAATGGGGACACCGAACACTGAAGCTTTCTTT. The chain combines TRBV7-3 with TRBJ1-1; a weak D match, TRBD1 (6 bases). This CDR3 is 15 amino acids long. Germline CDR1 reads SGHTA; CDR2 reads FQGTGA. V was pared by 6 bases and J by 1 base, with 15 bases between.

This clone was detected only a few times. The CDR3 sequence: CASSGGQTLSNQPQHF. CDR3 nucleotides: TGTGCCAGTAGTGGTGGACAGACTTTAAGCAATCAGCCCCAGCATTTT. This chain joins TRBV19 and TRBJ1-5, with D perhaps matching TRBD1 (6 bases). Deletions cut 5 bases from V and 1 base from J, with 15 bases between. The CDR3 is 16 residues long. CDR1 and CDR2 from the germline V gene are LNHDA and SQIVND (reference sequence).

This clone was observed a few times. The chain joins TRBV28 to TRBJ1-5; D might be TRBD1 (5 bases). Germline V gives CDR1 MDHEN, CDR2 SYDVKM. Trimming pared 6 bases from V and 5 bases from J, leaving 14 bases between. The length of the CDR3 is 14 residues. CDR3 in amino acids: CASRRGTAYQPQHF. As DNA, the CDR3 is TGTGCCAGCAGACGAGGGACCGCTTATCAGCCCCAGCATTTT.

This clone was counted only a few times. This chain links TRBV28 with TRBJ1-2; TRBD1 is a possible D gene (6 bases). Germline CDR1 is MDHEN and CDR2 is SYDVKM. The CDR3 is 13 residues long. Trimming left V 3 bases short and J 2 bases short, with 7 bases between. In nucleotides, the CDR3 is TGTGCCAGCAGTTTCGGACAGAACTATGGCTACACCTTC. Translation gives CASSFGQNYGYTF.

J is TRBJ2-3 and V is TRBV6-4; 10 nucleotides match TRBD1. The CDR3 is made up of 15 amino acids. The germline V gene has CDR1 MRHNA and CDR2 SNTAGT. The V segment lost 5 bases and the J segment 5 bases; nucleotides outside the gene matches: 7. The CDR3 nucleotides read TGTGCCAGCAGTCCGGGACAGGGGAGAATAGATACGCAGTATTTT. The encoded protein is CASSPGQGRIDTQYF.

The gene calls are TRBV5-4 and TRBJ2-3, with 10 bases fitting TRBD2. The germline V gene encodes CDR1 SGHNT and CDR2 YYREEE (reference sequence). V lost 4 bases to trimming and J lost 0 bases; unmatched junction nucleotides: 2. The length of the CDR3 is 15 residues. In DNA, the CDR3 is TGTGCCAGCAGCCAGACTAGCGGGAGCACAGATACGCAGTATTTT. Protein: CASSQTSGSTDTQYF. Combining the CDR3 with reference TRBV5-4 and TRBJ2-3 gives the whole variable domain ETGVTQSPTHLIKTRGQQVTLRCSSQSGHNTVSWYQQALGQGPQFIFQYYREEENGRGNFPPRFSGLQFPNYSSELNVNALELDDSALYLCASSQTSGSTDTQYFGPGTRLTVL.

In its sample, this clone was seen a few times. V is TRBV28 and J is TRBJ2-4, with a possible D match to TRBD1 (5 bases). The CDR3 contains 14 residues. Trimming removed 3 bases at V and 1 base at J, with 7 bases between. Per the germline V gene, CDR1 is MDHEN and CDR2 is SYDVKM. CDR3 residues: CASSFSGAKNIQYF. The CDR3 coding sequence is TGTGCCAGCAGTTTTTCAGGGGCCAAAAACATTCAGTACTTC.

The V gene is TRBV2, the J gene TRBJ1-5; no reliable D call. The V gene lost 1 base and the J gene lost 7 bases, with 11 bases spanning the gap. CDR3 length: 14 residues. Looked up from germline, CDR1 is SNHLY and CDR2 is FYNNEI. The DNA of the CDR3 is TGTGCCAGCAGTGAAGGAGGGCGAGGGCAGCCCCAGCATTTT. Translating it yields CASSEGGRGQPQHF.

The chain employs TRBV7-2 and TRBJ1-1; D gene unclear. V lost 3 bases and J 5 bases, leaving 13 bases between the germline ends. The CDR3 covers 14 residues. Germline V gene sequence: CDR1 SGHTA, CDR2 FQGNSA. In DNA form, the CDR3 reads TGTGCCAGCAGCTTTCCCAAACCGGGGACTGAAGCTTTCTTT. Encoded protein: CASSFPKPGTEAFF.